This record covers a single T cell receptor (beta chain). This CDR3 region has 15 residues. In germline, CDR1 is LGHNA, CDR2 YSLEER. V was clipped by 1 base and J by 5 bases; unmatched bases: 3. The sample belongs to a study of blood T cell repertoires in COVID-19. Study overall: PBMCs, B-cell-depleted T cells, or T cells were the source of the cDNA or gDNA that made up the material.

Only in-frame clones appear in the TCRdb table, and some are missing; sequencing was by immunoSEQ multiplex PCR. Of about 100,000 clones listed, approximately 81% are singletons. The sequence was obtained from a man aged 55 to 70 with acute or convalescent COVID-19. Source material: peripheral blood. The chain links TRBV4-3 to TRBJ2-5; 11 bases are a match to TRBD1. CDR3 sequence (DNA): TGCGCCAGCAGCCAAGGGACAGGGGGCGGTGAGACCCAGTACTTC. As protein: CASSQGTGGGETQYF.